This T cell receptor (beta chain) originates from a study of cytomegalovirus exposure and HLA in healthy donors. Study conclusions and caveats: Researchers reportedly found TCR beta sequences accurately predicted most subjects' HLA-A and HLA-B alleles. In a later analysis, CMV-associated beta chains were mostly HLA-associated, it appeared. Researchers left out some V segments, among them TRBV6-2 and TRBV6-3, as indistinguishable. A missense DCLRE1C variant was associated with V- and J-gene trimming of TCR beta chains in a later analysis, and an independent cohort replicated the association.

Turning to this clone: Its matching antigen is unknown.

CDR3 length: 14 amino acids. The V and J ends lost 6 bases and 6 bases, in that order; junction bases with no gene match: 6. Germline loops: CDR1 SNHLY, CDR2 FYNNEI. The PCR was carried out with 60 Vbeta primers and 13 Jbeta primers. Sequencing was performed with immunoSEQ multiplex PCR; in TCRdb, only in-frame clones are kept and a portion is missing. This sample has more than 85,000 clones, with roughly 70% found just once. The receptor was isolated from a woman in her forties or fifties in good health and CMV-seropositive. What was sequenced was PBMCs. This chain uses TRBV2 with TRBJ2-4; 9 bases map to TRBD1. CDR3 sequence reads: CASRGTGRGNIQYF. The CDR3 bases are TGTGCCAGCAGAGGGACAGGGAGGGGAAACATTCAGTACTTC.